This T cell receptor beta chain was identified during a study of regulatory T cells in long-lasting Graves disease. Study as a whole: Patients with persistent Graves' disease had over 5 years of antithyroid drugs and persistent TSH receptor antibodies.

This clonotype appeared a single time. Its antigen remains unknown. Study conclusions and caveats: Patients with persistent disease showed a bias toward TRBV28, TRBJ1-2 and TRBJ2-5.

CDR1 and CDR2 from the germline V gene are SGHTA and FQGNSA. CDR3 length equals 15 residues. Unmatched junction bases numbered 9, after V lost 1 base and J lost 9 bases. Described time point: persistent/refractory GD, antithyroid drugs over 5 years with positive TRAb. With RNA extracted from PBMCs as input, the TCR library was made. By American Thyroid Association guidelines, Graves' disease was diagnosed in the cohort. Sequencing libraries for TCR beta were prepared with iRepertoire HTBI primers and Arm-PCR of CDR3 regions. Original processing notes: Across the samples, identification revealed roughly 56 TRBV and roughly 13 TRBJ segments. TCRdb passed the multiplex PCR reads through MiXCR, listing each CDR3 protein once. TCRdb's processing, not the authors', yielded these V and J calls. This table has some 370,000 distinct CDR3 sequences, less than 25% appearing once.

The chain couples TRBV7-2 to TRBJ2-1; 7 positions agree with TRBD2. The receptor was isolated from a female donor with Graves disease. Specimen: peripheral blood mononuclear cells (PBMCs), collected when the disease was refractory, from a patient treated with antithyroid drugs. The CDR3 reads CASSLGGGGMGEQFF. Here the CDR3 DNA reads TGTGCCAGCAGCTTAGGGGGCGGGGGTATGGGTGAGCAGTTCTTC.